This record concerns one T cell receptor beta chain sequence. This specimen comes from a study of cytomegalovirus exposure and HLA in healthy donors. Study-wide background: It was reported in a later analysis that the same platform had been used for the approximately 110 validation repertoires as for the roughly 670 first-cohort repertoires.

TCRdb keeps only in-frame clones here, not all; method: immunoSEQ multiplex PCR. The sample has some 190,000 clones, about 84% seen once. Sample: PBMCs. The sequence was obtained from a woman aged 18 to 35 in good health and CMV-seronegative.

CDR3 sequence reads: CASSQRPGATNEKLFF. CDR3 in DNA: TGTGCCAGCAGCCAGAGACCGGGAGCAACTAATGAAAAACTGTTTTTT. The gene calls are TRBV9 and TRBJ1-4; D gene uncertain. CDR3 length: 16 amino acids. Germline V CDR1 and CDR2: SGDLS, YYNGEE. Deletions cut 4 bases from V and 0 bases from J, with 13 bases between.